This is a list of T cell receptor beta chains from one sample in a study of T cell responses to AZD1222 COVID-19 vaccine. Using immunoSEQ multiplex PCR, the repertoire was profiled, and TCRdb retains in-frame clones only, with some absent. In the table there are 150,000 to 200,000 clones, more than 80% of which are singletons. The sample was peripheral blood, taken on day 0 of AZD1222 vaccination. The receptors shown here come from an adult in good health. The conserved cysteine and the conserved F or W are not part of the CDR3 here.

V,CDR3
TRBV12-3/TRBV12-4,ASSSPAGELF
TRBV19,ASRDSDPYEQY
TRBV4-1,ASSQDERGYEQY
TRBV10-1,ASSETTDEQY
TRBV13,ASSWKGPYEQY
TRBV19,ASSGEQGNQPQH
TRBV5-1,ASSSISNYGYT
TRBV7-4,ASSLMRGTNSNQPQH
TRBV5-1,ASSLGADRYGYT
TRBV30,AGTPSYNEQF
TRBV28,ASSLLTGAFSRNSPLH
TRBV12-3/TRBV12-4,ASTEDYEQY
TRBV7-6,ASSRGSYEQY
TRBV6-5,ASSDSPSGNTEAF
TRBV7-9,ASSLGVLDYGYT
TRBV7-9,ASSSQGGSYNEQF
TRBV28,ASSKGVGYT
TRBV5-4,ASSLDGNTIY